This T cell receptor beta chain was observed in a study of Graves' ophthalmopathy and Graves' hyperthyroidism. The study's findings and limits: Most thyroid clonotypes with frequency above 0.001 were detected in blood too.

Each diagnosis was determined on the basis of clinical symptoms, serum thyroxine, TRAb, thyroid ultrasound and orbital computed tomography. The PBMCs originated from roughly 10 ml of fresh peripheral blood. This clonotype was observed a few times. Antigen specificity is unknown. Amplifying from RNA transcripts, the study obtained TCR beta CDR3 regions. HTBI primers primed a first-round RT-PCR, and a second-round multiplex PCR followed. TCRdb used MiXCR to reprocess the multiplex PCR reads, holding one entry per CDR3 protein. The sample yields about 220,000 distinct CDR3 sequences, under 25% seen once. The CDR3 sequence is 15 residues long. Germline V gives CDR1 SEHNR, CDR2 FQNEAQ (reference sequence). The V and J ends lost 3 bases and 3 bases respectively, with 14 bases between them.

The sequenced material came from peripheral blood. The sequence came from a woman in her fifties or sixties with Graves' ophthalmopathy. The V call is TRBV7-9, the J call TRBJ1-1; unclear D gene. The CDR3 is CASSFYGRGDTEAFF. CDR3 DNA: TGTGCCAGCAGCTTTTACGGGCGCGGGGACACTGAAGCTTTCTTT. Variable domain in full (rest from reference TRBV7-9 and TRBJ1-1): DTGVSQNPRHKITKRGQNVTFRCDPISEHNRLYWYRQTLGQGPEFLTYFQNEAQLEKSRLLSDRFSAERPKGSFSTLEIQRTEQGDSAMYLCASSFYGRGDTEAFFGQGTRLTVV.